This T cell receptor (beta chain) was sequenced during a study of T cells in Graves' hyperthyroidism and ophthalmopathy. Findings of the study overall: Most thyroid clonotypes expanded above 0.001 appeared in blood too.

RNA transcripts served as the template for amplifying TCR beta CDR3 regions. In the first-round RT-PCR of the TCR CDR3, the HTBI primer set was used. TCRdb recomputed calls from the multiplex PCR reads with MiXCR, one row per CDR3 protein. The sample includes roughly 170,000 distinct CDR3 sequences, roughly 10% of them seen just once. In patients aged 18 to 65, hyperthyroidism was newly diagnosed, with duration under 2 months. This clonotype was picked up many times. The antigen remains undetermined. The CDR3 runs to 15 residues. The V gene's germline CDR1 is SQVTM and CDR2 ANQGSEA. V lost 0 bases, J lost 5 bases, and 10 bases stayed unmatched.

The chain carries TRBV29-1 and TRBJ2-7; 7 nucleotides align to TRBD1. This clonotype was obtained from a woman between 18 and 30 years old with Graves' hyperthyroidism that later progressed to Graves' ophthalmopathy. Sequencing input: blood. The CDR3 loop is CSVEDLQGVPHEQYF. The CDR3 nucleotides read TGCAGCGTTGAAGATCTGCAGGGGGTCCCCCACGAGCAGTACTTC.